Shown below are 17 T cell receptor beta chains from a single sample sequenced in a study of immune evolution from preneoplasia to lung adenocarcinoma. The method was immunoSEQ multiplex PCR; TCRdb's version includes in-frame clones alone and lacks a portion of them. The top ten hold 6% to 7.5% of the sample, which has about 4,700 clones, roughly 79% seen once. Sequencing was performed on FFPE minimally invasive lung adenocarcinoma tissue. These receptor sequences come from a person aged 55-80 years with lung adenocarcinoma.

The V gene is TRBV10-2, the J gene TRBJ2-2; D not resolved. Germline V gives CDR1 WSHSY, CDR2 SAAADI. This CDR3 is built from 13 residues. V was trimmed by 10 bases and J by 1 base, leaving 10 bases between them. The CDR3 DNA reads TGCGCCACCGGGCGGTTGAACACCGGGGAGCTGTTTTTT. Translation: CATGRLNTGELFF.

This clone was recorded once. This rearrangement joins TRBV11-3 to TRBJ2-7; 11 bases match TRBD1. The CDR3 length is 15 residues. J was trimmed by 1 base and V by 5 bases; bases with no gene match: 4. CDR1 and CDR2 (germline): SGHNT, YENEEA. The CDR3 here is CASSKGQGGSYEQYF. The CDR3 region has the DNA TGTGCCAGCAGCAAGGGACAGGGGGGTTCCTACGAGCAGTACTTC.

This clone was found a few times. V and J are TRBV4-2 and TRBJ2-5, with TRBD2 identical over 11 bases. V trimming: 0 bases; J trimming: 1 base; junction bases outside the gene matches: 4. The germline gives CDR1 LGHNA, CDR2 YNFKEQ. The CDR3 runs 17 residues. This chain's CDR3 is CASSQDSGLAVQETQYF. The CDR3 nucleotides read TGTGCCAGCAGCCAAGATTCGGGACTAGCGGTCCAAGAGACCCAGTACTTC.

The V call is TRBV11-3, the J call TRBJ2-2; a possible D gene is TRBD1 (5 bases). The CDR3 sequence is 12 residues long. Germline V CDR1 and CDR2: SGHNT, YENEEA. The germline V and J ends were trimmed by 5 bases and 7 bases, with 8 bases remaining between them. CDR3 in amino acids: CASSPQGGELFF. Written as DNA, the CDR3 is TGTGCCAGCAGCCCCCAGGGCGGGGAGCTGTTTTTT. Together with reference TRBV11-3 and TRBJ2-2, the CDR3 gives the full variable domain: EAGVVQSPRYKIIEKKQPVAFWCNPISGHNTLYWYLQNLGQGPELLIRYENEEAVDDSQLPKDRFSAERLKGVDSTLKIQPAELGDSAVYLCASSPQGGELFFGEGSRLTVL.

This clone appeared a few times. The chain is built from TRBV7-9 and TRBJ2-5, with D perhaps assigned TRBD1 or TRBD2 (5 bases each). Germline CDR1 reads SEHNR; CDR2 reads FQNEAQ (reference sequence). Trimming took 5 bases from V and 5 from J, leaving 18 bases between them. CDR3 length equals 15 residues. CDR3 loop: CASSPFGSGRETQYF. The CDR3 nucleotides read TGTGCCAGCAGCCCTTTTGGGTCGGGGCGGGAGACCCAGTACTTC. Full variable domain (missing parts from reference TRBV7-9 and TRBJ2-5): DTGVSQNPRHKITKRGQNVTFRCDPISEHNRLYWYRQTLGQGPEFLTYFQNEAQLEKSRLLSDRFSAERPKGSFSTLEIQRTEQGDSAMYLCASSPFGSGRETQYFGPGTRLLVL.

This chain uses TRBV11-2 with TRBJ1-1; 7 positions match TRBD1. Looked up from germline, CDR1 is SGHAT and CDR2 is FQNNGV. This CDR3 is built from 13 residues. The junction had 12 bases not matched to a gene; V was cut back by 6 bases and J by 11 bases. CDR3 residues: CASRPTGVGGAFF. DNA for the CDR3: TGTGCCAGCAGACCCACAGGGGTTGGGGGGGCTTTCTTT.

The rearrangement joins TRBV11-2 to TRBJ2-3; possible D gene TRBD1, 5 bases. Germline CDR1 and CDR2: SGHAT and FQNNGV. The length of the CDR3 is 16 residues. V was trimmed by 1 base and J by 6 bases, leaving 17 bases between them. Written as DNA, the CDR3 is TGTGCCAGCAGCTTAGTCCCGGCCCCAGGGCGGGATACGCAGTATTTT. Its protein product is CASSLVPAPGRDTQYF.

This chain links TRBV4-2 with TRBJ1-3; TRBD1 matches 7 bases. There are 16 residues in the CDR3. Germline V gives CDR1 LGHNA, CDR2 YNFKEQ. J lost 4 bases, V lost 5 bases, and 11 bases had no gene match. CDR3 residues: CASSVRTGAGGNTIYF. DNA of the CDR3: TGTGCCAGCAGCGTAAGAACAGGGGCGGGGGGAAACACCATATATTTT.

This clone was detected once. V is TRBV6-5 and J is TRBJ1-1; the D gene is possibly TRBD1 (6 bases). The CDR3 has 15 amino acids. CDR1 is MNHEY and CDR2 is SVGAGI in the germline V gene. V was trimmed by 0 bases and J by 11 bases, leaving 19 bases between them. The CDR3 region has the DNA TGTGCCAGCAGTTACTCGAGGCGGGGGGGCGCCGAGGCTTTCTTT. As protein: CASSYSRRGGAEAFF.

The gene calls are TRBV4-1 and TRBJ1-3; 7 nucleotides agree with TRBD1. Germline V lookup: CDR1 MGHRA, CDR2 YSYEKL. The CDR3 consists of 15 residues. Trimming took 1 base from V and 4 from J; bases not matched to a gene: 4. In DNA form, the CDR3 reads TGCGCCAGCAGCCAAGGTGTACAGGGGGGAAACACCATATATTTT. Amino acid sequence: CASSQGVQGGNTIYF.

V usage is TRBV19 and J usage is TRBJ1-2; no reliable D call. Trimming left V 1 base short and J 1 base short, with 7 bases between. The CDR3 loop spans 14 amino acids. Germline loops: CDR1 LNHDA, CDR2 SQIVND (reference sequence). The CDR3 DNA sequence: TGTGCCAGTAGTATAGCTGGAATTAACTATGGCTACACCTTC. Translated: CASSIAGINYGYTF.

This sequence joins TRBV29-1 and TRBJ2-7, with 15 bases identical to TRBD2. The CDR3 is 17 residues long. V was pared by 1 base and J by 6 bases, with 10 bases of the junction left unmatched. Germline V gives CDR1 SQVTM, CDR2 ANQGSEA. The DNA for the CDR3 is TGCAGCGTTGAAGGTGGACAGGGGACTAGCGGGAGGCTCGAGCAGTACTTC. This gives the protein CSVEGGQGTSGRLEQYF.

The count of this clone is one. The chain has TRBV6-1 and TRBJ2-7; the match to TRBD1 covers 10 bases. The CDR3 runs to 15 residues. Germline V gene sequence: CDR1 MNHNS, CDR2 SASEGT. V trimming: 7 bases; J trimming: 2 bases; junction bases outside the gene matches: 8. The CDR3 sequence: CASTLEGQGTYEQYF. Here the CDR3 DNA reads TGTGCCAGCACGCTTGAGGGACAGGGGACCTACGAGCAGTACTTC.

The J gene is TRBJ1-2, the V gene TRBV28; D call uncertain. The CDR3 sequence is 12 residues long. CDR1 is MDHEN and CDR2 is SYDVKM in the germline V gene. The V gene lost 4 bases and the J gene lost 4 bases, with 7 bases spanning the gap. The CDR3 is CASSSIIYGYTF. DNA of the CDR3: TGTGCCAGCAGTTCAATTATCTATGGCTACACCTTC.

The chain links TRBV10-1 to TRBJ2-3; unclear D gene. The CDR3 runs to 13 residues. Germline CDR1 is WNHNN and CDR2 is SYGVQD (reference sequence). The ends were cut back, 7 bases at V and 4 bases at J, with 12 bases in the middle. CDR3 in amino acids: CASNSAAADTQYF. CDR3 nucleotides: TGCGCCAGCAACTCCGCGGCCGCAGATACGCAGTATTTT.

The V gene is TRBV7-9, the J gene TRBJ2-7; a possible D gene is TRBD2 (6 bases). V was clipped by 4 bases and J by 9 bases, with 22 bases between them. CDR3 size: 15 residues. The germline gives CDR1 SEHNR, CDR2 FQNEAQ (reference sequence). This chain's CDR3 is CASSSGAGNLGLQYF. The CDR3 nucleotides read TGTGCCAGCAGCTCCGGGGCGGGGAACCTGGGTTTGCAGTACTTC.

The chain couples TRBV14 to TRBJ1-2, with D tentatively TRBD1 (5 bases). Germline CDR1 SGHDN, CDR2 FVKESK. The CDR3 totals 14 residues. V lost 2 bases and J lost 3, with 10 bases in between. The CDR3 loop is CASSQLGTYYGYTF. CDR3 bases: TGTGCCAGCAGCCAATTGGGGACTTACTATGGCTACACCTTC.